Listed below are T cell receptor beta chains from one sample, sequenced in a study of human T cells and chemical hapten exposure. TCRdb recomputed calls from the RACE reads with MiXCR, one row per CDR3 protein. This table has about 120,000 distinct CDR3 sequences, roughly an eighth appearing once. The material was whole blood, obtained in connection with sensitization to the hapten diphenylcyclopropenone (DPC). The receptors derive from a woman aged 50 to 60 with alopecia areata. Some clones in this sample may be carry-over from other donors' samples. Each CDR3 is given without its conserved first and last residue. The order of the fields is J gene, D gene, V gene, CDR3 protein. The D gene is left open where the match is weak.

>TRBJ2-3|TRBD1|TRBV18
ASSPRTGSQDTQY
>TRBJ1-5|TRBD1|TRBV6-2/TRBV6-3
ASGTGRNQPQH
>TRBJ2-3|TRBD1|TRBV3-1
ASSQGTGMNTQY
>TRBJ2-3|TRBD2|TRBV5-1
ASSLGQLAGESLGTQY
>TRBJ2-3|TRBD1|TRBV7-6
ASRPTGGGTDTQY
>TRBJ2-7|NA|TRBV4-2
ASSQERGVREEQY
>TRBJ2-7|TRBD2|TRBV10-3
AISESITSGPDEQY
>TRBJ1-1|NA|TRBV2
ASTGHPNTEAF
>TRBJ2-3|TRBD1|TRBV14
ASSHLHGGTGQY
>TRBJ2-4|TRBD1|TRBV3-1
ASSLQGALAKNIQY
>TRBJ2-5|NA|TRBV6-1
ASSPQGQETQY
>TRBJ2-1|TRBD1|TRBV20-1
SAKAGTDNNEQF
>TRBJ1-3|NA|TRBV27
ASSFNGANTIY
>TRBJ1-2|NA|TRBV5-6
ASSLGPYYGYT
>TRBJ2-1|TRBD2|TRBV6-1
ASSTRGGPRSFEQF
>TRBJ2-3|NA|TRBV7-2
ASSLEALPPTDTQY
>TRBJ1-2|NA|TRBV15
ATSLEGGGRGYT
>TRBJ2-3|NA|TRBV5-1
ASSSGGGAPDTQY
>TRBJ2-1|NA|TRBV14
ASSQPSNYNEQF
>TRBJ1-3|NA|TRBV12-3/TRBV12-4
ASSLAGTQSSGNTIY
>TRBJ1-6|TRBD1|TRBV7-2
ASSFLGQANSPLH
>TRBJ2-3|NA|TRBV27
ASPGSGQGITDTQY
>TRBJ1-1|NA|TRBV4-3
ASPNLRAGWTTAF
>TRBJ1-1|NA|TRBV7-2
ASSFSLNTEAF